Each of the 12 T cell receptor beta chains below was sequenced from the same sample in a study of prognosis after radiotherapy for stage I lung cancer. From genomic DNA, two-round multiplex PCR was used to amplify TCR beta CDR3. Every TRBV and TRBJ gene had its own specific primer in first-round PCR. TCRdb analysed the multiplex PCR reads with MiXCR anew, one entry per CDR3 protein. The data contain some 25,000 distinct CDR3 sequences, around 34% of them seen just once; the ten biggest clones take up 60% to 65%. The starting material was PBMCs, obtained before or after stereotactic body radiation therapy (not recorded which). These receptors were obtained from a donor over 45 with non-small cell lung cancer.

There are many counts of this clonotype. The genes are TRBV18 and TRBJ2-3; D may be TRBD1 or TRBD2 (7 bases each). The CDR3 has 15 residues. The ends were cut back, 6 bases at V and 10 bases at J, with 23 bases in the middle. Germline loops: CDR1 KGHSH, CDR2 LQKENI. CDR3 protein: CASSPSGQAQRAQYF. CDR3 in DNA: TGTGCCAGCTCCCCTAGCGGACAGGCCCAGAGGGCGCAGTATTTT.

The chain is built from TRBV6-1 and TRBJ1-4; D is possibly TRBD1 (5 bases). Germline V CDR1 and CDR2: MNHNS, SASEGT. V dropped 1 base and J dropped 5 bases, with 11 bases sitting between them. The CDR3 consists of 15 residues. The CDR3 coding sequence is TGTGCCAGCAGTGAAGTGGAGGGGCAGAATGAAAAACTGTTTTTT. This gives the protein CASSEVEGQNEKLFF.

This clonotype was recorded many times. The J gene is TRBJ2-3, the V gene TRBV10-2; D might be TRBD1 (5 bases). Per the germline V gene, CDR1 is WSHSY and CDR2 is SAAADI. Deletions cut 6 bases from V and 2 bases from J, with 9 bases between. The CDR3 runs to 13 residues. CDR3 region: CASRKTDTDTQYF. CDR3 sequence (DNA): TGCGCCAGCAGAAAGACAGACACAGATACGCAGTATTTT.

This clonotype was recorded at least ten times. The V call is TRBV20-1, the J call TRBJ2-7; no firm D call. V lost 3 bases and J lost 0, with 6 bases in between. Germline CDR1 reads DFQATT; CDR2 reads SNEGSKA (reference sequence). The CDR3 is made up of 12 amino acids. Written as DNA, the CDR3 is TGCAGTGCTAGCGCCCACTCCTACGAGCAGTACTTC. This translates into CSASAHSYEQYF.

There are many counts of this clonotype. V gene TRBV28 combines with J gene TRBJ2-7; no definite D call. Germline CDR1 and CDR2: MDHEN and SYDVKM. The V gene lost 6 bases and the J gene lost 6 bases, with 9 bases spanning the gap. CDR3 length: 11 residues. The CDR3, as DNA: TGTGCCAGCAGAAGAGCGAGCGAGCAGTACTTC. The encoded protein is CASRRASEQYF.

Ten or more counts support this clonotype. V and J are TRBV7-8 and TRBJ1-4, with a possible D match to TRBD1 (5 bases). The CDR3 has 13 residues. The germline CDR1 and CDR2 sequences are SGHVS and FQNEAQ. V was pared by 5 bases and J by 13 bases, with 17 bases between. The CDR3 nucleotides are TGTGCCAGCAGCCCCCTGGGGGGATCGGGACTGTTTTTT. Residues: CASSPLGGSGLFF.

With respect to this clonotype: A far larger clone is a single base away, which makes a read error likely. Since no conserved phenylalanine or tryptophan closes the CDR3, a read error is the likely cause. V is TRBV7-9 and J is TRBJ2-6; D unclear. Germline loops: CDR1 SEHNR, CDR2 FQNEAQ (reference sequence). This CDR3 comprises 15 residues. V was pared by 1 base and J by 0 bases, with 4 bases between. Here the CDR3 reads CASSLGVSGANVLTL. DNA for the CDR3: TGTGCCAGCAGCTTAGGCGTCTCTGGGGCCAACGTCCTGACTTTA.

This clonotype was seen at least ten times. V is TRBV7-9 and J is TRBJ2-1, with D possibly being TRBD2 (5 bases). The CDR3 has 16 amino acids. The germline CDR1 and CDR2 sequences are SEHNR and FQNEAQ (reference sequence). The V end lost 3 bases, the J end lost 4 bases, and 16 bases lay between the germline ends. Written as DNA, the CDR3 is TGTGCCAGCAGCTTCCCGGGTAGCGCCTCGTACAATGAGCAGTTCTTC. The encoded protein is CASSFPGSASYNEQFF.

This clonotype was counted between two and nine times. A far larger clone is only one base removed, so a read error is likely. CDR3 protein: CASSEHGADHGYTF. Written as DNA, the CDR3 is TGTGCCAGCAGTGAACACGGGGCAGATCATGGCTACACCTTC. The chain carries TRBV6-2 or TRBV6-3 and TRBJ1-2; D might be TRBD1 (5 bases). Trimming removed 5 bases from V and 6 bases from J, with 16 bases in between. Germline V gene data show CDR1 as MNHEY and CDR2 as SVGEGT. This CDR3 region has 14 residues.

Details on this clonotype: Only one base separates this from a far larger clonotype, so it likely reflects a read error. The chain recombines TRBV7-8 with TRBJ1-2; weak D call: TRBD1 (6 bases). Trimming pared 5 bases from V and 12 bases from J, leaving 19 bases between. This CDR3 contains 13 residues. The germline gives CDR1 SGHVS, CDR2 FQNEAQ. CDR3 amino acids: CASSTGGAYGHTF. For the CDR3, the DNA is TGTGCCAGCAGCACGGGGGGCGCATACGGCCACACCTTC.

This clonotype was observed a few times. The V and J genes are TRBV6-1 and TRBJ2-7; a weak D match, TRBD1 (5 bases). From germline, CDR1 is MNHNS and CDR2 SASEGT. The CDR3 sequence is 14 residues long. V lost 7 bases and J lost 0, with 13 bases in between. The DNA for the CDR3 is TGTGCCAGCACCAAGACAGCTACCTCCTACGAGCAGTACTTC. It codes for CASTKTATSYEQYF.

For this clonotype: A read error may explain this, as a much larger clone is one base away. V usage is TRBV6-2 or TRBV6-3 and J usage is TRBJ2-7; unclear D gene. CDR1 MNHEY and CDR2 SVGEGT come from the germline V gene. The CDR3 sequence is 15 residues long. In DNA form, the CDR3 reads TGTGCCGGCAGTTACTCGACATACGGCCCCTACGAGCAGTACTTC. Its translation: CAGSYSTYGPYEQYF.